One sample yielded the 3 T cell receptor beta chains listed below, sequenced in a study of control samples from healthy donors and cancer patients. Profiled with immunoSEQ multiplex PCR; TCRdb holds only in-frame clones, not every one. Of roughly 130,000 clones listed, approximately 90% are singletons. The specimen sequenced was blood. These receptor sequences come from a man aged 50 to 59 in good health.

The CDR3 DNA is TGTGCCAGCACGGGCCAGCGGGGCGGTAGCACAGATACGCAGTATTTT. It encodes CASTGQRGGSTDTQYF. The chain employs TRBV6-7 and TRBJ2-3; TRBD2 aligns across 7 bases. TRBV6-7 is reported as an ORF; its role is uncertain. The V and J ends lost 7 bases and 0 bases, in that order; junction bases with no gene match: 10. The CDR3 is 16 amino acids.

This rearrangement joins TRBV9 to TRBJ1-6; TRBD1 agrees at 9 bases. Unmatched junction bases numbered 5, after V lost 4 bases and J lost 6 bases. CDR1 is SGDLS and CDR2 is YYNGEE in the germline V gene. The CDR3 runs to 15 residues. This CDR3 reads CASSPRTGANSPLHF. The CDR3 DNA is TGTGCCAGCAGCCCTCGGACAGGGGCTAATTCACCCCTCCACTTT.

The table lists this clone with a few counts. DNA for the CDR3: TGTGCCAGCAGCCTCGCCGGATACACTGAAGCTTTCTTT. This sequence encodes CASSLAGYTEAFF. The chain carries TRBV7-9 and TRBJ1-1; D is undetermined. The ends were cut back, 5 bases at V and 3 bases at J, with 10 bases in the middle. CDR3 length equals 13 residues. Germline V gene sequence: CDR1 SEHNR, CDR2 FQNEAQ (reference sequence).